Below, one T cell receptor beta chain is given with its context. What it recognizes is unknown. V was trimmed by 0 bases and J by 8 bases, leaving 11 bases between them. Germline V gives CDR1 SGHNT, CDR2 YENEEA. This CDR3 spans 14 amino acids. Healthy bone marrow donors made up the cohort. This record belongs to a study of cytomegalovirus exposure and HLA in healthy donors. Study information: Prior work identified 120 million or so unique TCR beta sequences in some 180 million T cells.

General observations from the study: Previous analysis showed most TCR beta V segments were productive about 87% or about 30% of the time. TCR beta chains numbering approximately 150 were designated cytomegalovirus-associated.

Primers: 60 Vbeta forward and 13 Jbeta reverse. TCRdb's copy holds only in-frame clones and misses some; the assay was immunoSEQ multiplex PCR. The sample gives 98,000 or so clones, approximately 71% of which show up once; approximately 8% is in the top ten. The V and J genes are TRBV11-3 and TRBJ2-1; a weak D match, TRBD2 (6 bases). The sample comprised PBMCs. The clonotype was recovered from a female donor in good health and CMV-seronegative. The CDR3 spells CASSLDAGSDEQFF. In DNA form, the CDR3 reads TGTGCCAGCAGCTTAGACGCCGGGAGCGATGAGCAGTTCTTC.